The TCR beta chain under discussion was sequenced for a study of T cells after yellow fever vaccination. The CDR3 length is 17 residues. Germline values: CDR1 MNHEY, CDR2 SVGEGT. Losses at the gene ends were 5 bases for V and 4 bases for J; bases not matched to a gene: 11. MiXCR was run by TCRdb on the 5' RACE reads, yielding one entry per CDR3 protein. The sample holds fewer than 450,000 distinct CDR3 sequences, 8.1% seen once. V gene TRBV6-2 or TRBV6-3 combines with J gene TRBJ2-7; 13 bases line up with TRBD2. The receptor comes from a young man who received the YFV17D yellow fever vaccine. Here the sequenced sample was PBMCs, taken roughly 45 days after the first yellow fever vaccination. The CDR3 DNA sequence: TGTGCCAGCAGTCCACGGACTAGCGGGGGCCTTGGGTACGAGCAGTACTTC. It codes for CASSPRTSGGLGYEQYF.